These T cell receptor beta chains were read from a single sample in a study of blood T cells in healthy people across ages. TCRdb re-called the 5' RACE reads through MiXCR, storing one row per CDR3 protein. The sample shows about 930,000 distinct CDR3 sequences, approximately 32% of them seen only once. This sample also belongs to another study, concerning T cells of mothers and their children.

The source material was blood. All receptors come from a middle-aged woman in good health. Each CDR3 is given with its conserved first and last residue. The D gene is left open where the match is weak. Not every row has a clone size; where given, it reads once, few, many or a size class.

15,.,TRBJ2-6,TRBV15,many,TGTGCCACCAGCAGAGATGGAGGGGGGGCCAACGTCCTGACTTTC,CATSRDGGGANVLTF
15,.,TRBJ2-6,TRBV5-6,.,TGTGCCAGCAGCTTGCAAGGGACTGGGGCCAGCGTCCTGACTTTC,CASSLQGTGASVLTF
14,.,TRBJ2-5,TRBV4-1,few,TGCGCCAGCAGCCAAACTATTGGGCGGGAGACCCAGTACTTC,CASSQTIGRETQYF
16,.,TRBJ2-3,TRBV7-9,.,TGTGCCAGCAGCTTAGGTCGAGGCCCGGAGACAGATACGCAGTATTTT,CASSLGRGPETDTQYF
15,TRBD1,TRBJ2-1,TRBV10-3,.,TGTGCCATCAGTGAAGACAGGGGGCCCTACAATGAGCAGTTCTTC,CAISEDRGPYNEQFF
11,.,TRBJ2-7,TRBV20-1,many,TGCAGTGCTAGTTATCTCTACGAGCAGTACTTC,CSASYLYEQYF
15,.,TRBJ2-7,TRBV21-1,.,TGTGCCAGCAGCACCCCGGGACAGGGGTACAATGAGCAGTACTTC,CASSTPGQGYNEQYF
21,TRBD2,TRBJ2-1,TRBV3-1,.,TGTGCCAGCAGCCAATTCCCACCGGTAGCGGGGGGAAAGAGCTCCTACAATGAGCAGTTCTTC,CASSQFPPVAGGKSSYNEQFF
16,TRBD2,TRBJ2-7,TRBV7-9,many,TGTGCCAGCAGCTTAGTCGGCAGGGAGGGCTCCTACGAGCAGTACTTC,CASSLVGREGSYEQYF
19,.,TRBJ2-7,TRBV12-3/TRBV12-4,few,TGTGCCAGCAGTCACCCCAGGGGCGCCACCCTTAGAAGCTCCTACGAGCAGTACTTC,CASSHPRGATLRSSYEQYF
19,.,TRBJ2-2,TRBV14,few,TGTGCCAGCAGCCAAGACCTCAGAGGGCTAGCGCTGGGAACCGGGGAGCTGTTTTTT,CASSQDLRGLALGTGELFF
15,TRBD1,TRBJ1-2,TRBV5-5,few,TGTGCCAGCAGCTTCTTAAGGGGGCGAAGCTATGGCTACACCTTC,CASSFLRGRSYGYTF